The clone carrying this TCR beta chain was counted only a few times. Its antigen remains unidentified. The germline gives CDR1 SGHTA, CDR2 FQGNSA. This CDR3 region has 13 residues. Trimming removed 6 bases from V and 10 bases from J, with 13 bases in between. This sample was included in a study of Ad26.COV2.S vaccination and SARS-CoV-2 variants. The repertoire was sequenced with immunoSEQ multiplex PCR; TCRdb's copy has only in-frame clones and lacks some. Seen here are some 250,000 clones, approximately 87% observed once, and the top ten hold approximately 11%. General study points: Participants in the vaccine arm had higher spike-specific TCR breadth; placebo recipients had lower.

Indicated treatment: roughly 18 received Ad26.COV2.S at low or high dose, single or two shots; several received placebo; per-sample allocation not given. Following the first vaccine or placebo injection, samples were taken on day 63. This specimen consisted of peripheral blood, obtained in a trial of Ad26.COV2.S vaccine versus placebo. This receptor was taken from a person between 18 and 65 years old who received the Ad26.COV2.S COVID-19 vaccine or a placebo. The chain couples TRBV7-2 to TRBJ1-6; TRBD1 is a possible D gene (6 bases). The CDR3 loop reads CASSQTGISPLHF. The CDR3 coding sequence is TGTGCCAGCAGTCAAACAGGGATCTCACCCCTCCACTTT.